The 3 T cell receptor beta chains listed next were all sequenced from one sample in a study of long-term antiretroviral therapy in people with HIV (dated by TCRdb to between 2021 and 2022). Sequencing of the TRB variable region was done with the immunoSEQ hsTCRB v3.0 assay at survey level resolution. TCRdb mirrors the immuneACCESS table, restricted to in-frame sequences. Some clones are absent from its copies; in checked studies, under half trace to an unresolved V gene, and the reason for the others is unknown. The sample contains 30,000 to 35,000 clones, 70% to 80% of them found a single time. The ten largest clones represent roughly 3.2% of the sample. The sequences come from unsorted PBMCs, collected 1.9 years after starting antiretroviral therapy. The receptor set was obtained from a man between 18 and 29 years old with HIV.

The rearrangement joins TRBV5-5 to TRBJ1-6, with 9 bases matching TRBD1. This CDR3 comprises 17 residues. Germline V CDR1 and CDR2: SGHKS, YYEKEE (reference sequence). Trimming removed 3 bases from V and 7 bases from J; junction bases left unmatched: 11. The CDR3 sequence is CASSWSTGGFPNSPLHF. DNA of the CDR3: TGTGCCAGCAGCTGGTCGACAGGGGGTTTCCCCAATTCACCCCTCCACTTT.

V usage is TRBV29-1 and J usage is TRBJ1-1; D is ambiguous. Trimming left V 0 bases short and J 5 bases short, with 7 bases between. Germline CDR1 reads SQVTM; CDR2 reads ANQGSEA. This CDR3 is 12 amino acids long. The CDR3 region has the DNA TGCAGCGTTGAAGAGAGTTCAACTGAAGCTTTCTTT. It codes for CSVEESSTEAFF.

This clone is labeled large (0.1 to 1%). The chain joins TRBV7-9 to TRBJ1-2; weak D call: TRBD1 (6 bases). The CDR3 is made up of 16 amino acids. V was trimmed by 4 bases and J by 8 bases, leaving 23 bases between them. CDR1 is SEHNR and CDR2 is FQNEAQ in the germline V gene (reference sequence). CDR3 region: CASSSSILSGADGYTF. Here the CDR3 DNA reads TGTGCCAGCAGCTCATCTATTTTATCGGGGGCGGACGGCTACACCTTC.